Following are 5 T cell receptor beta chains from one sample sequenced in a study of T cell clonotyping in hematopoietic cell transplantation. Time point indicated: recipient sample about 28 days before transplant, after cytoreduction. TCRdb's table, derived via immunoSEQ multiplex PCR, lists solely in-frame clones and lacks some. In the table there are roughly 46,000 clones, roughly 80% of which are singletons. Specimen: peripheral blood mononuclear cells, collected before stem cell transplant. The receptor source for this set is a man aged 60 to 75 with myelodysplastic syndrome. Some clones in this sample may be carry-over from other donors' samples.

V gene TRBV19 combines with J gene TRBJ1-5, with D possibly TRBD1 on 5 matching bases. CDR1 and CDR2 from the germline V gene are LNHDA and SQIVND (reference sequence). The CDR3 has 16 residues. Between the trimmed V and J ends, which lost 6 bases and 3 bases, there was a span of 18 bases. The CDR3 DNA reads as TGTGCCAGTAGCCCGGGGGGTCCGGGCCTCAATCAGCCCCAGCATTTT. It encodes CASSPGGPGLNQPQHF.

The CDR3 spells CASSDRDRVGNQPQHF. In DNA form, the CDR3 reads TGTGCCAGCAGTGACCGGGACAGGGTGGGCAATCAGCCCCAGCATTTT. The chain employs TRBV25-1 and TRBJ1-5; 9 positions match TRBD1. CDR3 size: 16 residues. Germline V gene sequence: CDR1 MGHDK, CDR2 SYGVNS. The junction had 5 bases not matched to a gene; V was cut back by 3 bases and J by 2 bases.

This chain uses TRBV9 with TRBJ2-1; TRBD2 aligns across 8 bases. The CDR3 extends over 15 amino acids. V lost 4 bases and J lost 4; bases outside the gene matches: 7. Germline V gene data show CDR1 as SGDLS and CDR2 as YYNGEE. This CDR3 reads CASSLGLAPYNEQFF. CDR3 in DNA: TGTGCCAGCAGCTTAGGACTAGCCCCTTACAATGAGCAGTTCTTC.

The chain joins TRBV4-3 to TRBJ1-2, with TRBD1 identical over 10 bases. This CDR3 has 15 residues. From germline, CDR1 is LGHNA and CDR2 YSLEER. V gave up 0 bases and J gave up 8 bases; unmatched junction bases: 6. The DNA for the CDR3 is TGCGCCAGCAGCCAAGATCTAGGGACAGGGGTCGGCTACACCTTC. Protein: CASSQDLGTGVGYTF.

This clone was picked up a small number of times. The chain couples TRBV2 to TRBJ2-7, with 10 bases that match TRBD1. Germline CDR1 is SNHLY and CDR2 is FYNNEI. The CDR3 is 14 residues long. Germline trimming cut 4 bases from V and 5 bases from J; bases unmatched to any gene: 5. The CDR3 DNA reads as TGTGCCAGCAGTGTGGACAGGGGGGACCACGAGCAGTACTTC. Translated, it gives CASSVDRGDHEQYF. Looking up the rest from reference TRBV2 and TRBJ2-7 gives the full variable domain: EPEVTQTPSHQVTQMGQEVILRCVPISNHLYFYWYRQILGQKVEFLVSFYNNEISEKSEIFDDQFSVERPDGSNFTLKIRSTKLEDSAMYFCASSVDRGDHEQYFGPGTRLTVT.